These 5 T cell receptor beta chains share one sample of origin, sequenced in a study of blood T cell repertoires in COVID-19. Here immunoSEQ multiplex PCR was the method, and the copy in TCRdb shows in-frame clones only, minus some. The sample carries about 310,000 clones, roughly 89% recorded once. The sequenced material came from peripheral blood. The origin of the receptors is a woman between 40 and 55 years old with COVID-19, enrolled during active disease.

This chain joins TRBV30 and TRBJ2-7; D remains ambiguous. CDR3 length: 11 residues. Trimming shortened V by 2 bases and J by 4 bases, and 6 bases separated the two germline ends. Per germline, CDR1 GTSNPN and CDR2 SVGIG (reference sequence). The CDR3 bases are TGTGCCTGGAGTACCGGGTACGAGCAGTACTTC. Translation gives CAWSTGYEQYF.

The rearrangement uses TRBV5-1 and TRBJ1-2; D remains ambiguous. The CDR3 extends over 14 amino acids. V lost 2 bases, J lost 0 bases, and 8 bases lay in between. The germline gives CDR1 SGHRS, CDR2 YFSETQ. The DNA for the CDR3 is TGCGCCAGCAGCTTTGGGGAGCCTAACTATGGCTACACCTTC. Protein: CASSFGEPNYGYTF.

The count of this clone is one. The chain has TRBV4-1 and TRBJ2-1; perhaps TRBD2 as D (7 bases). V was trimmed by 5 bases and J by 6 bases, leaving 20 bases between them. Germline V gives CDR1 MGHRA, CDR2 YSYEKL. The CDR3 has 16 amino acids. CDR3 DNA sequence: TGCGCCAGCAGCTCGTCCTTCGGGGGAGGGGGCAATGAGCAGTTCTTC. The encoded protein is CASSSSFGGGGNEQFF.

The V gene is TRBV6-5, the J gene TRBJ1-5, with D possibly being TRBD1 (6 bases). Trimming left V 6 bases short and J 3 bases short, with 15 bases between. CDR3 length: 15 residues. Germline CDR1 reads MNHEY; CDR2 reads SVGAGI. CDR3 region: CASSRSDSYNQPQHF. For the CDR3, the DNA is TGTGCCAGCAGCCGCTCGGACAGCTACAATCAGCCCCAGCATTTT.

The chain carries TRBV27 and TRBJ2-1, with TRBD2 matching 9 bases. This CDR3 has 16 residues. Germline V gene data show CDR1 as MNHEY and CDR2 as SMNVEV (reference sequence). V was pared by 6 bases and J by 0 bases, with 6 bases of the junction left unmatched. CDR3 nucleotides: TGTGCCAGCAGGCGACTAGCGGTGAGCTCCTACAATGAGCAGTTCTTC. Protein sequence: CASRRLAVSSYNEQFF.